The 20 T cell receptor beta chains given below trace back to one sample, sequenced in a study of control samples from healthy donors and cancer patients. Method: immunoSEQ multiplex PCR; TCRdb's copy keeps in-frame clones and lacks some. The sample shows approximately 100,000 clones, just over 90% of them seen only once. Material for sequencing was blood. These receptors were taken from a woman under 30 in good health.

This clone appeared a few times. The chain is built from TRBV5-5 and TRBJ2-3; 11 nucleotides align to TRBD2. The CDR3 has 20 residues. The V gene's germline CDR1 is SGHKS and CDR2 YYEKEE (reference sequence). J was trimmed by 5 bases and V by 3 bases; bases with no gene match: 20. For the CDR3, the DNA is TGTGCCAGCAGCTCCGGTCTACAACCTTTACTAGCGGGGGTCAGAGATACGCAGTATTTT. Its protein is CASSSGLQPLLAGVRDTQYF.

The chain couples TRBV9 to TRBJ1-2; a weak D match, TRBD1 (6 bases). This CDR3 is built from 14 residues. V was trimmed by 2 bases and J by 3 bases, leaving 11 bases between them. CDR1 and CDR2 (germline): SGDLS, YYNGEE. CDR3 nucleotide sequence: TGTGCCAGCAGCGTCCTCGCAGGGGACTATGGCTACACCTTC. It is translated as CASSVLAGDYGYTF.

The V and J genes are TRBV2 and TRBJ1-4; D is uncertain. The CDR3 is 13 amino acids. Trimming took 11 bases from V and 5 from J, leaving 15 bases between them. The germline V gene has CDR1 SNHLY and CDR2 FYNNEI. CDR3 protein: CAGARGPNEKLFF. The CDR3 nucleotides read TGTGCCGGAGCTCGGGGTCCAAATGAAAAACTGTTTTTT.

This chain connects TRBV6-1 to TRBJ2-1; no reliable D call. V lost 1 base, J lost 6 bases, and 4 bases lay in between. This CDR3 is built from 12 residues. Germline V lookup: CDR1 MNHNS, CDR2 SASEGT. Written as DNA, the CDR3 is TGTGCCAGCAGTGAAGAGGGCAATGAGCAGTTCTTC. Its translation is CASSEEGNEQFF.

The chain couples TRBV6-5 to TRBJ2-7, with 7 nucleotides matching TRBD1. This CDR3 has 15 residues. CDR1 and CDR2 (germline): MNHEY, SVGAGI. Unmatched junction bases numbered 8, after V lost 6 bases and J lost 0 bases. DNA of the CDR3: TGTGCCAGCAGGCCTTTTGGGACAGACTCCTACGAGCAGTACTTC. Amino acid sequence: CASRPFGTDSYEQYF.

The chain employs TRBV6-1 and TRBJ2-7; tentatively, D is TRBD1 (6 bases). V was shortened by 0 bases and J by 5 bases, with 11 bases between the two germline ends. The CDR3 covers 14 residues. The germline gives CDR1 MNHNS, CDR2 SASEGT. Here the CDR3 reads CASSEAGGSHEQYF. The CDR3, as DNA: TGTGCCAGCAGTGAAGCAGGGGGTTCCCACGAGCAGTACTTC.

The chain recombines TRBV18 with TRBJ1-4; TRBD1 is a possible D gene (6 bases). In germline, CDR1 is KGHSH, CDR2 LQKENI. The CDR3 runs to 19 residues. Trimming stripped 3 bases from V and 4 bases from J, with 24 bases between. The CDR3 DNA reads as TGTGCCAGCTCACCGACCAAACCGCGACAGGAGAGATTTAATGAAAAACTGTTTTTT. This gives the protein CASSPTKPRQERFNEKLFF.

The V call is TRBV11-2, the J call TRBJ1-3, with D perhaps matching TRBD1 (5 bases). This CDR3 has 15 amino acids. The germline V gene encodes CDR1 SGHAT and CDR2 FQNNGV. V shed 5 bases and J shed 8 bases, with 19 bases lying between them. The CDR3 coding sequence is TGTGCCAGCAGCCTCCGGCCGTTAGTGGGGGACACCATATATTTT. This gives the protein CASSLRPLVGDTIYF.

The chain recombines TRBV5-1 with TRBJ1-1; 9 positions agree with TRBD1. This CDR3 region has 17 residues. V lost 4 bases to trimming and J lost 1 base; unmatched junction nucleotides: 11. CDR1 is SGHRS, CDR2 YFSETQ, per germline. CDR3 loop: CASSLRGTGLENTEAFF. The CDR3 DNA reads TGCGCCAGCAGCCTGCGCGGGACAGGGCTAGAGAACACTGAAGCTTTCTTT. The whole variable domain, remainder taken from reference TRBV5-1 and TRBJ1-1, is KAGVTQTPRYLIKTRGQQVTLSCSPISGHRSVSWYQQTPGQGLQFLFEYFSETQRNKGNFPGRFSGRQFSNSRSEMNVSTLELGDSALYLCASSLRGTGLENTEAFFGQGTRLTVV.

This chain connects TRBV7-8 to TRBJ1-6, with D tentatively TRBD1 (6 bases). This CDR3 is 15 amino acids long. The V gene lost 5 bases and the J gene lost 7 bases, with 15 bases spanning the gap. Germline V gene data show CDR1 as SGHVS and CDR2 as FQNEAQ. The CDR3: CASSPTGSGNSPLHF. The CDR3 nucleotides are TGTGCCAGCAGCCCAACAGGGTCTGGGAATTCACCCCTCCACTTT.

The rearrangement links TRBV29-1 to TRBJ2-2, with 8 bases identical to TRBD1. Germline V CDR1 and CDR2: SQVTM, ANQGSEA. The CDR3 is 13 amino acids. The trim removed 4 bases at V and 5 bases at J, leaving 3 bases unmatched. CDR3 in DNA: TGCAGCGTTGTCAGACAGGGGACCGGGGAGCTGTTTTTT. Translation: CSVVRQGTGELFF.

J is TRBJ1-1 and V is TRBV6-1; tentatively, D is TRBD1 (6 bases). V was trimmed by 3 bases and J by 6 bases, leaving 26 bases between them. CDR1 is MNHNS, CDR2 SASEGT, per germline. The CDR3 is made up of 18 amino acids. The CDR3 region has the DNA TGTGCCAGCAGTGATAGACAGGTTTCCTTCATGTCAATAGCTGAAGCTTTCTTT. It translates to CASSDRQVSFMSIAEAFF.

The chain has TRBV19 and TRBJ1-1, with D perhaps TRBD1 (5 bases). CDR1 LNHDA and CDR2 SQIVND come from the germline V gene (reference sequence). The V end was cut by 5 bases, the J end by 10 bases, with 14 bases between. This CDR3 has 12 residues. CDR3 amino acids: CASSPQGGGAFF. CDR3 sequence (DNA): TGTGCCAGTAGTCCCCAGGGAGGTGGAGCTTTCTTT.

The rearrangement uses TRBV10-3 and TRBJ1-2; no definite D call. The CDR3 has 16 amino acids. V was trimmed by 3 bases and J by 0 bases, leaving 14 bases between them. The germline gives CDR1 ENHRY, CDR2 SYGVKD. For the CDR3, the DNA is TGTGCCATCAGTGACCCCGTTTACATAGCTAACTATGGCTACACCTTC. This gives the protein CAISDPVYIANYGYTF.

This clone was seen a handful of times. The genes are TRBV10-2 and TRBJ1-1; D unresolved. The V end lost 6 bases, the J end lost 5 bases, and 16 bases lay between the germline ends. Germline values: CDR1 WSHSY, CDR2 SAAADI. CDR3 length: 14 amino acids. CDR3 protein: CASSARERLTEAFF. For the CDR3, the DNA is TGCGCCAGCAGCGCGAGGGAAAGGTTGACTGAAGCTTTCTTT.

The chain carries TRBV20-1 and TRBJ2-1, with TRBD1 as a possible D gene (6 bases). The CDR3 contains 16 residues. The germline V and J ends were trimmed by 3 bases and 0 bases, with 15 bases remaining between them. Germline V gene data show CDR1 as DFQATT and CDR2 as SNEGSKA (reference sequence). As DNA, the CDR3 is TGCAGTGCTAGTAGGGTCGGACAGAGCTCCTACAATGAGCAGTTCTTC. This sequence encodes CSASRVGQSSYNEQFF.

This clone was counted a few times. The V gene is TRBV12-1, the J gene TRBJ1-1. TRBV12-1 is labeled a pseudogene. This CDR3 comprises 18 residues. Here the CDR3 DNA reads TGTGCCAGCAGCTTTGCGCGAAGTACAAAGGGACCAAACACTGAAGCTTTCTTT. Encoded protein: CASSFARSTKGPNTEAFF.

This sequence joins TRBV6-5 and TRBJ2-7; TRBD1 matches 9 bases. The CDR3 is 14 residues long. Germline values: CDR1 MNHEY, CDR2 SVGAGI. Trimming removed 3 bases from V and 4 bases from J; junction bases left unmatched: 4. CDR3 sequence (DNA): TGTGCCAGCAGTTATATCGGACAGGGGTACGAGCAGTACTTC. It yields the protein CASSYIGQGYEQYF.

This chain uses TRBV6-5 with TRBJ1-6; D gene ambiguous. Germline V gene lookup returns CDR1 MNHEY and CDR2 SVGAGI. This CDR3 is 12 amino acids long. Trimming took off 2 bases at V and 7 bases at J, with 3 bases between the two ends. The CDR3 nucleotides are TGTGCCAGCAGTTACCGAAATTCACCCCTCCACTTT. It translates to CASSYRNSPLHF.

This clone appeared once. This chain joins TRBV29-1 and TRBJ1-1; TRBD1 matches at 7 bases. CDR3 size: 14 residues. Germline CDR1 is SQVTM and CDR2 is ANQGSEA. V trimming: 1 base; J trimming: 7 bases; junction bases outside the gene matches: 9. The CDR3 spells CSVEVAGGPFEAFF. Here the CDR3 DNA reads TGCAGCGTTGAAGTTGCAGGGGGTCCATTTGAAGCTTTCTTT.